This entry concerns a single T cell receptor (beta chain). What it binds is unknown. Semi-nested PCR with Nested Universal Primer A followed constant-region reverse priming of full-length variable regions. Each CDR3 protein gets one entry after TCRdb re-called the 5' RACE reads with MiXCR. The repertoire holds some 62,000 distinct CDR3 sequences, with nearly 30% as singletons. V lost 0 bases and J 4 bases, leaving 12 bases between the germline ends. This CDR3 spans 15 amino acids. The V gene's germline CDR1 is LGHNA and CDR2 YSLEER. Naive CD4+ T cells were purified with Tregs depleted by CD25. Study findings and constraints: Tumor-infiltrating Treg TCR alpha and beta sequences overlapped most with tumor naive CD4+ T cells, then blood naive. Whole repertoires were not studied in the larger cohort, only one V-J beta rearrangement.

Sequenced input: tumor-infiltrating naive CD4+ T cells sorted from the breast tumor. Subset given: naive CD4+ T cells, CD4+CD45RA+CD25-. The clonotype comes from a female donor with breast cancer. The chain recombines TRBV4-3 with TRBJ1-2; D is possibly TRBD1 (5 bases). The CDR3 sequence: CASSQDGGGFYGYTF. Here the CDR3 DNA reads TGCGCCAGCAGCCAAGACGGGGGGGGTTTCTATGGCTACACCTTC.